This TCR beta chain was profiled in a study of early T cells in non-severe SARS-CoV-2 infection. The CDR3 is 14 residues long. Looked up from germline, CDR1 is SGHRS and CDR2 is YFSETQ. V dropped 0 bases and J dropped 4; count of bases not matched to a gene: 1. Attachment of unique molecular identifiers to individual cDNA molecules was performed. Each CDR3 protein is one row after TCRdb ran MiXCR on the 5' RACE reads. The sample carries approximately 89,000 distinct CDR3 sequences, about an eighth recorded once. This clonotype was picked up many times. Sequencing input: whole blood. The V gene is TRBV5-1, the J gene TRBJ2-7; TRBD1 matches at 10 bases. The sequence was collected from an adult who was a healthcare worker with PCR-confirmed SARS-CoV-2 infection or an uninfected control (not recorded which). Here the CDR3 reads CASSLGQGAYEQYF. For the CDR3, the DNA is TGCGCCAGCAGCTTGGGACAGGGGGCTTACGAGCAGTACTTC.